The 15 T cell receptor beta chains below were found in one sample sequenced in a study of blood T cell repertoires in COVID-19. Profiling relied on immunoSEQ multiplex PCR, and the TCRdb table lists in-frame clones only, not all of them. Seen here are around 150,000 clones, around 90% observed once, and the top ten hold roughly a sixth. The sample consisted of peripheral blood. These receptors all stem from a man in his fifties or sixties with active or convalescent COVID-19.

This clone showed up just once. CDR3 in amino acids: CASTLGDRDIYEQYF. CDR3 nucleotides: TGTGCCAGCACTCTGGGAGACAGGGATATCTACGAGCAGTACTTC. V gene TRBV11-3 combines with J gene TRBJ2-7; 7 bases match TRBD1. J lost 3 bases, V lost 7 bases, and 12 bases had no gene match. The CDR3 runs to 15 residues. Germline-derived CDR1 and CDR2 are SGHNT and YENEEA.

V is TRBV10-3 and J is TRBJ2-3, with 12 bases fitting TRBD2. The CDR3 has 16 residues. The V segment lost 4 bases and the J segment 6 bases; nucleotides outside the gene matches: 8. CDR1 and CDR2 (germline): ENHRY, SYGVKD. The CDR3 DNA reads as TGTGCCATCAGTGCTAGCGGGGGGGCCGGTCTTGATACGCAGTATTTT. This encodes CAISASGGAGLDTQYF.

This chain links TRBV6-5 with TRBJ1-5; perhaps TRBD1 as D (6 bases). The germline CDR1 and CDR2 sequences are MNHEY and SVGAGI. V gave up 8 bases and J gave up 2 bases, with 13 bases separating them. This CDR3 comprises 14 residues. The DNA for the CDR3 is TGTGCCAGCGCCCCAGGGGTGCGCAATCAGCCCCAGCATTTT. Residues: CASAPGVRNQPQHF.

The chain employs TRBV4-1 and TRBJ1-2; D not resolved. This CDR3 region has 14 residues. Trimming shortened V by 0 bases and J by 6 bases, and 11 bases separated the two germline ends. CDR1 and CDR2 from the germline V gene are MGHRA and YSYEKL. The CDR3: CASSQDWPGNGYTF. The CDR3 region has the DNA TGCGCCAGCAGCCAAGATTGGCCGGGGAATGGCTACACCTTC.

The gene calls are TRBV7-8 and TRBJ2-7, with 8 bases that match TRBD1. Germline CDR1 reads SGHVS; CDR2 reads FQNEAQ. The CDR3 contains 15 residues. V shed 4 bases and J 5 bases; nucleotides not matched to a gene: 10. CDR3 amino acids: CASSSMPGQGNEQYF. As DNA, the CDR3 is TGTGCCAGCAGCTCCATGCCCGGACAGGGAAACGAGCAGTACTTC.

The chain links TRBV3-1 (or the pseudogene TRBV3-2) to TRBJ1-2, with 7 positions matching TRBD1. The germline gives CDR1 LGHDT, CDR2 YNNKEL (reference sequence). CDR3 length: 13 residues. V was clipped by 2 bases and J by 7 bases; unmatched bases: 4. CDR3 residues: CASSQSQGSGYTF. The CDR3 coding sequence is TGTGCCAGCAGCCAATCACAGGGGTCTGGCTACACCTTC.

The rearrangement uses TRBV10-2 and TRBJ1-1; weak D call: TRBD1 (6 bases). The length of the CDR3 is 13 residues. Germline lookup yields CDR1 WSHSY and CDR2 SAAADI. V was trimmed by 8 bases and J by 8 bases, leaving 18 bases between them. The CDR3 DNA follows: TGCGCCAGCGGGAGACTTTCCGGGACAGAAGCTTTCTTT. It translates to CASGRLSGTEAFF.

This clone has only a few counts. The V call is TRBV12-3 or TRBV12-4, the J call TRBJ1-2; TRBD1 aligns across 8 bases. This CDR3 spans 13 amino acids. Trimming took 3 bases from V and 7 from J; bases not matched to a gene: 4. The CDR3 here is CASSLDRVGGYTF. The DNA of the CDR3 is TGTGCCAGCAGTTTGGACAGGGTAGGTGGCTACACCTTC.

The rearrangement joins TRBV3-1 (or the pseudogene TRBV3-2) to TRBJ2-7; the D is unclear. Germline V lookup: CDR1 LGHDT, CDR2 YNNKEL (reference sequence). V was cut by 1 base and J by 2 bases, with 9 bases left in between. The CDR3 covers 14 residues. CDR3 sequence: CASSQVKAPYEQYF. In DNA form, the CDR3 reads TGTGCCAGCAGCCAAGTCAAAGCTCCCTACGAGCAGTACTTC.

This chain links TRBV7-9 with TRBJ2-3; 9 positions match TRBD2. V lost 4 bases and J lost 2; bases outside the gene matches: 7. The CDR3 has 16 amino acids. The germline V gene encodes CDR1 SEHNR and CDR2 FQNEAQ (reference sequence). CDR3 bases: TGTGCCAGCAGCTCATTAGCGGGGGCCCCCACAGATACGCAGTATTTT. It codes for CASSSLAGAPTDTQYF.

The V call is TRBV19, the J call TRBJ1-5; TRBD1 matches 12 bases. The CDR3 is 17 amino acids. V shed 4 bases and J 6 bases; nucleotides not matched to a gene: 10. The V gene's germline CDR1 is LNHDA and CDR2 SQIVND (reference sequence). The CDR3 spells CASSKGQGAGQSQPQHF. CDR3 DNA sequence: TGTGCCAGTAGTAAGGGACAGGGGGCCGGACAGAGTCAGCCCCAGCATTTT.

The chain uses TRBV5-1 and TRBJ1-4; possible D gene TRBD1, 6 bases. The germline V gene encodes CDR1 SGHRS and CDR2 YFSETQ. This CDR3 region has 15 residues. Trimming stripped 0 bases from V and 4 bases from J, with 10 bases between. DNA of the CDR3: TGCGCCAGCAGCTTGGGGACAGCGTTTAATGAAAAACTGTTTTTT. Its translation: CASSLGTAFNEKLFF. The complete variable domain, with remaining parts taken from reference TRBV5-1 and TRBJ1-4, reads KAGVTQTPRYLIKTRGQQVTLSCSPISGHRSVSWYQQTPGQGLQFLFEYFSETQRNKGNFPGRFSGRQFSNSRSEMNVSTLELGDSALYLCASSLGTAFNEKLFFGSGTQLSVL.

The chain employs TRBV19 and TRBJ2-1; D gene uncertain. CDR1 LNHDA and CDR2 SQIVND come from the germline V gene (reference sequence). Trimming removed 3 bases from V and 10 bases from J, with 7 bases in between. CDR3 length equals 11 residues. This chain's CDR3 is CASSIAWEQFF. The CDR3 coding sequence is TGTGCCAGTAGTATCGCGTGGGAGCAGTTCTTC.

The count of this clone is one. The V and J genes are TRBV10-2 and TRBJ1-3; D is unresolved. Germline V CDR1 and CDR2: WSHSY, SAAADI. Trimming stripped 0 bases from V and 5 bases from J, with 8 bases between. The CDR3 spans 14 residues. In DNA, the CDR3 is TGCGCCAGCAGTGAGTCCTATGAGCGAAACACCATATATTTT. Protein sequence: CASSESYERNTIYF.

The V call is TRBV2, the J call TRBJ2-5; 11 nucleotides line up with TRBD2. Trimming took 7 bases from V and 5 from J; bases not matched to a gene: 3. CDR1 and CDR2 (germline): SNHLY, FYNNEI. This CDR3 is built from 13 residues. CDR3 coding DNA: TGTGCCAGCAAACTAGCGGGGGAGGAGACCCAGTACTTC. Its translation is CASKLAGEETQYF. The complete variable domain, with remaining parts taken from reference TRBV2 and TRBJ2-5, reads EPEVTQTPSHQVTQMGQEVILRCVPISNHLYFYWYRQILGQKVEFLVSFYNNEISEKSEIFDDQFSVERPDGSNFTLKIRSTKLEDSAMYFCASKLAGEETQYFGPGTRLLVL.